This T cell receptor (beta chain) is drawn from a study of blood T cells in healthy people across ages. The CDR3 is 15 amino acids. Germline V gene lookup returns CDR1 MDHEN and CDR2 SYDVKM. Points from the study as a whole: More naive CD4+ cells and higher diversity were found in long-lived than in aged donors.

Aged roughly 6 to 95, donors were systemically healthy Caucasians from Russia. This clonotype is a singleton in its sample. Its cognate antigen is unknown. Together with a sample-barcoded 5' primer, a J-beta primer mix was included in a second PCR lasting roughly 6 to 12 cycles. Each cDNA molecule, via a template-switch adaptor with 12 random nucleotides, was tagged. The yield of each sample was at least 2.5 million CDR3-containing paired-end reads. TCRdb analysed the 5' RACE reads with MiXCR anew, one entry per CDR3 protein. The sample has approximately 600,000 distinct CDR3 sequences, under 65% seen once.

The material sequenced was blood. The clonotype comes from a man aged 55 to 70 in good health. The V gene is TRBV28, the J gene TRBJ2-1, with 9 bases matching TRBD2. The DNA end is more similar to TRBJ2-7, so the J call may be wrong. The CDR3 nucleotides are TGTGCCAGCAGTTTCCCCAGCGGGGGGTACAATGAGCAGTACTTC. Amino acids: CASSFPSGGYNEQYF.